This T cell receptor beta chain was recorded in a study of T cells after yellow fever vaccination. TCRdb called the 5' RACE reads again in MiXCR, with one record for every CDR3 protein. Among about 150,000 distinct CDR3 sequences listed, 5.5% to 8% were seen once. There are 14 residues in the CDR3. Germline CDR1 reads MDHEN; CDR2 reads SYDVKM. V was shortened by 5 bases and J by 7 bases, with 18 bases between the two germline ends. J is TRBJ2-7 and V is TRBV28; D might be TRBD1 (6 bases). The input for sequencing was CD4+ T cells sorted from PBMCs, taken on the day of the first yellow fever vaccination. This receptor was taken from a man between 18 and 35 years old who received the YFV17D yellow fever vaccine. The CDR3 loop is CASSTKAGAGEQYV. CDR3 DNA sequence: TGTGCCAGCAGTACCAAGGCAGGGGCAGGAGAGCAGTACGTC.